The sequence of this TCR beta chain was determined in a study of immune heterogeneity within non-small cell lung tumors. Template input was genomic DNA from bulk tumor (around 630 ng per sample). During surgery, several far-apart biopsies were obtained from every primary tumor. With untreated, newly diagnosed non-small cell lung cancer, the patients went on to undergo curative surgery. This clonotype was recorded many times. Multiplex PCR relied on 32 V and 13 J primers to amplify TCR beta CDR3. TCRdb redid the calling of the multiplex PCR reads with MiXCR, one entry per CDR3 protein. The table records tens of thousands of distinct CDR3 sequences, about 29% of them present only once. CDR3 length equals 16 residues. Germline V gene sequence: CDR1 MNHNS, CDR2 SASEGT. J gave up 3 bases and V 8 bases, and 12 bases lay outside the gene matches.

The sample comprised lung tumor tissue. The receptor was derived from a middle-aged man with non-small cell lung cancer. The chain recombines TRBV6-1 with TRBJ2-2; 7 nucleotides agree with TRBD1. The CDR3, as DNA: TGTGCCAGCGGCAGAAAAGGGGGCGTAGACACCGGGGAGCTGTTTTTT. Amino acids: CASGRKGGVDTGELFF.